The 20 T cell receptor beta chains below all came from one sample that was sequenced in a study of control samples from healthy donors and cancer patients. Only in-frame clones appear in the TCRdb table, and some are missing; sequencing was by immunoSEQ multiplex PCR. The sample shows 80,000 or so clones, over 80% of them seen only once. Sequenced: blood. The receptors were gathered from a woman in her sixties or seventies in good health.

The CDR3 nucleotides are TGTGCCAGCAGTTTACAGAGCAATCAGCCCCAGCATTTT. It encodes CASSLQSNQPQHF. This sequence joins TRBV12-3 or TRBV12-4 and TRBJ1-5; no definite D call. The CDR3 runs to 13 residues. V lost 2 bases and J lost 1, with 3 bases in between.

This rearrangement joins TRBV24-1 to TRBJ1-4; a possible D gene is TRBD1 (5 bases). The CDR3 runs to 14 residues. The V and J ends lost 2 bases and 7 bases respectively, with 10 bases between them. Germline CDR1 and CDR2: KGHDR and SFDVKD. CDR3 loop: CATSDSGSAEKLFF. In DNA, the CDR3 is TGTGCCACCAGTGATTCAGGGTCTGCTGAAAAACTGTTTTTT.

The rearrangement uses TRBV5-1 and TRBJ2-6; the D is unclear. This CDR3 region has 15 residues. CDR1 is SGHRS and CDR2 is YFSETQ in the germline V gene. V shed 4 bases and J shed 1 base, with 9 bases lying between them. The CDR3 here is CASSLFPSGANVLTF. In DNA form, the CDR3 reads TGCGCCAGCAGCCTATTCCCGTCTGGGGCCAACGTCCTGACTTTC.

In nucleotides, the CDR3 is TGTGCCAGCGCTAGCGGAGGGGGAAGGTGGGAGACCCAGTACTTC. It specifies CASASGGGRWETQYF. The chain carries TRBV9 and TRBJ2-5, with a tentative D call TRBD2 (7 bases). The V gene lost 7 bases and the J gene lost 5 bases, with 21 bases spanning the gap. The CDR3 spans 15 residues. Germline CDR1 and CDR2: SGDLS and YYNGEE.

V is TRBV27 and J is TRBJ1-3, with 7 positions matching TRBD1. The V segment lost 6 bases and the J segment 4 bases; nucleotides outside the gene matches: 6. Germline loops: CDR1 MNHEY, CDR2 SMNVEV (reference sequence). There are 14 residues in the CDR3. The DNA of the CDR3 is TGTGCCAGCAGGGAGACAGGGACAGGAAACACCATATATTTT. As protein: CASRETGTGNTIYF.

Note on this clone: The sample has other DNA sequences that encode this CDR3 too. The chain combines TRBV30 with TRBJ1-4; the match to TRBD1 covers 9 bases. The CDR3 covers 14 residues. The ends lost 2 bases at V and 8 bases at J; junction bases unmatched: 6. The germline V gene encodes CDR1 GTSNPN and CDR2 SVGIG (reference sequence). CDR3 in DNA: TGTGCCTGGAGTAGGGGGACAGGGAGAGAAAAACTGTTTTTT. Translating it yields CAWSRGTGREKLFF.

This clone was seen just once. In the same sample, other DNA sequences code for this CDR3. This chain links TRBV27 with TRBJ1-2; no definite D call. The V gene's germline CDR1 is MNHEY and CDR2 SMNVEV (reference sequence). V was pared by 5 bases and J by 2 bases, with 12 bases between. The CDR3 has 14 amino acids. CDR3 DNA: TGTGCCAGCAGTCCGCCAGGCGGAAACTATGGCTACACCTTC. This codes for CASSPPGGNYGYTF.

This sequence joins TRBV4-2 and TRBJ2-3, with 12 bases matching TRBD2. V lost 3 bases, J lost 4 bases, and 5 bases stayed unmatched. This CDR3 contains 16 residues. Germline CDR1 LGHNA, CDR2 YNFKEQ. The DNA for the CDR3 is TGTGCCAGCAGCCAGCCGACTAGCGGGAGTGCAGATACGCAGTATTTT. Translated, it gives CASSQPTSGSADTQYF.

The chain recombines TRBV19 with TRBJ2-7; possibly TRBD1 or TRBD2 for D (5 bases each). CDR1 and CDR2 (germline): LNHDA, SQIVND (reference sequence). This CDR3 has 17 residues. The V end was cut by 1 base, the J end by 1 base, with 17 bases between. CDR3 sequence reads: CASSIVEATVTSYEQYF. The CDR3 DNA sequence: TGTGCCAGTAGTATAGTGGAGGCGACAGTGACATCCTACGAGCAGTACTTC.

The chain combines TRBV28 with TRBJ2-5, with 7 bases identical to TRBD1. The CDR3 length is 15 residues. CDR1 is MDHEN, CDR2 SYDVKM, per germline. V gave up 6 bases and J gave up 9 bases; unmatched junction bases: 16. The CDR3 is CASREGASPQGAQYF. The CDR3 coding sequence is TGTGCCAGCAGAGAAGGGGCATCCCCTCAGGGGGCCCAGTACTTC.

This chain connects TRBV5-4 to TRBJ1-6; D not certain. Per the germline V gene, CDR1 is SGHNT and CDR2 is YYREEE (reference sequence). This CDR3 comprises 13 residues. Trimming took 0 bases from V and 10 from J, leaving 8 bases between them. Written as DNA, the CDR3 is TGTGCCAGCAGCTTGGAGGGTTACTCACCCCTCCACTTT. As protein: CASSLEGYSPLHF.

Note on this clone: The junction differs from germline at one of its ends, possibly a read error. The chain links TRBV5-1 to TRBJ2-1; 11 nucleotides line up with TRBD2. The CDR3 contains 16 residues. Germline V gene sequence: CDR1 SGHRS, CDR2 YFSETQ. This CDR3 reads CASNLATSGAYNEQFF. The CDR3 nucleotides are TGCGCCAGCAACTTGGCGACTAGCGGGGCTTACAATGAGCAGTTCTTC.

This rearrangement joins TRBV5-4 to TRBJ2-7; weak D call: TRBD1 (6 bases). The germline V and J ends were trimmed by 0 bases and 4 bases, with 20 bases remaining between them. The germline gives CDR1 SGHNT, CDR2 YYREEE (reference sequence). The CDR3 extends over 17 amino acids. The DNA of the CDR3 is TGTGCCAGCAGCTTGGACGGCCAGGGGCCGGCATATTACGAGCAGTACTTC. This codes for CASSLDGQGPAYYEQYF.

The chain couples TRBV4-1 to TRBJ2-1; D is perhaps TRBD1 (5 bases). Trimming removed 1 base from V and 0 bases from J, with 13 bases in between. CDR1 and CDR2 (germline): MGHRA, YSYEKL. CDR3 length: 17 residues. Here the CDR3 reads CASSQATGTSSYNEQFF. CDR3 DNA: TGCGCCAGCAGCCAAGCTACAGGTACGAGCTCCTACAATGAGCAGTTCTTC.

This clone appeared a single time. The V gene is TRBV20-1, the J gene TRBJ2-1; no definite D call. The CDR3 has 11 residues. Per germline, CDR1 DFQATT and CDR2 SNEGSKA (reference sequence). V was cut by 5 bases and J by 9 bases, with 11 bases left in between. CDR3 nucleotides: TGCAGTGCTCCTAGTCAGACTGAGCAGTTCTTC. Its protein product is CSAPSQTEQFF.

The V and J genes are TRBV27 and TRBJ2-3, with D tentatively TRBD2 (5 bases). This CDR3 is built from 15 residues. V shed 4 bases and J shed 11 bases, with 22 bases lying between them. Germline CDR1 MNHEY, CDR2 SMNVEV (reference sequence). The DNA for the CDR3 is TGTGCCAGCAGTTCGCTAGCCGACGTTCCCATTCGGCAGTATTTT. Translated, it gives CASSSLADVPIRQYF.

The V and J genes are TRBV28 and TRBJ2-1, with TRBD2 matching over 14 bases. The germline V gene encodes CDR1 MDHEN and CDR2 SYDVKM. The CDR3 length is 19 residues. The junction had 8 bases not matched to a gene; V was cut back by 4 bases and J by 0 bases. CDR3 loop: CASSSGGLAGGSSYNEQFF. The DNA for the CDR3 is TGTGCCAGCAGTTCTGGAGGACTAGCGGGAGGCTCCTCCTACAATGAGCAGTTCTTC.

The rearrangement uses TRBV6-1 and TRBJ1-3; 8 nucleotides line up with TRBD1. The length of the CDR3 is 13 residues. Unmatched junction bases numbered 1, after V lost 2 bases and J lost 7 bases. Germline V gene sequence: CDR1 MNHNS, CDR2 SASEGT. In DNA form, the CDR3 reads TGTGCCAGCAGTGAAAACAGGGGGAACACCATATATTTT. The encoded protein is CASSENRGNTIYF.

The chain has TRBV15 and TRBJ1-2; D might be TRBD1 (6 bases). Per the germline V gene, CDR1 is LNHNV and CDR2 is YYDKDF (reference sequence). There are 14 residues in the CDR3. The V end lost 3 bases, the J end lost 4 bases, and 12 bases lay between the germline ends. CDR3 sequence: CATSRGTGSYGYTF. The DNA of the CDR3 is TGTGCCACCAGCAGGGGAACAGGGTCCTATGGCTACACCTTC.

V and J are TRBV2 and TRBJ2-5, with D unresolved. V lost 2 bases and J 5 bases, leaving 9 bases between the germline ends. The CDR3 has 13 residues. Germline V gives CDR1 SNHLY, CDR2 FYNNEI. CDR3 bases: TGTGCCAGCAGTGAATCGGCCGTGGAGACCCAGTACTTC. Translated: CASSESAVETQYF.